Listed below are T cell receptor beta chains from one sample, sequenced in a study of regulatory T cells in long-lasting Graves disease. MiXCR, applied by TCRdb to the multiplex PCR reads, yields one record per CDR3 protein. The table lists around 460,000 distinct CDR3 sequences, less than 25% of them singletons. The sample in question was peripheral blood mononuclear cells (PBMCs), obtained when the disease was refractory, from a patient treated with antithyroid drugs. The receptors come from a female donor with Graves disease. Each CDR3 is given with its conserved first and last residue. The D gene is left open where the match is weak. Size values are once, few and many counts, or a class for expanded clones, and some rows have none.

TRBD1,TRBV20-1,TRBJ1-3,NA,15,CSATQGALRRGTIYF,TGCAGTGCTACACAGGGGGCGCTTCGTCGAGGCACCATATATTTT
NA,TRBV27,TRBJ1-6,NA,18,CASSLSRTGSSYNSPLHF,TGTGCCAGCAGTTTATCCCGTACAGGGAGCTCCTATAATTCACCCCTCCACTTT
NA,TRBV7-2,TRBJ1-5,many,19,CASSSRQGQVANFNQPQHF,TGTGCCAGCAGCTCGCGGCAGGGACAAGTTGCTAATTTCAATCAGCCCCAGCATTTT
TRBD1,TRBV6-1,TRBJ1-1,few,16,CASKPFSGTANTEAFF,TGTGCCAGCAAACCTTTTTCCGGGACAGCGAACACTGAAGCTTTCTTT
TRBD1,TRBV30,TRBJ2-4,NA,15,CAWSQRTGGKNIQYF,TGTGCCTGGAGTCAAAGGACAGGGGGCAAAAACATTCAGTACTTC
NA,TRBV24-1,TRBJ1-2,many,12,CATSDSVDGYTF,TGTGCCACCAGTGATTCGGTAGACGGCTACACCTTC
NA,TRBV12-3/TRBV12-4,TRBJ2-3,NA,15,CASGPASSGTDTQYF,TGTGCCAGCGGGCCGGCGTCCAGCGGCACAGATACGCAGTATTTT
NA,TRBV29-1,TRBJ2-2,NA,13,CSVGTSRTGELFF,TGCAGCGTTGGGACATCTCGGACCGGGGAGCTGTTTTTT
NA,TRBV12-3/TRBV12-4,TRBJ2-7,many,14,CASSLRAGSYEQYF,TGTGCCAGCAGTTTACGTGCGGGATCCTACGAGCAGTACTTC
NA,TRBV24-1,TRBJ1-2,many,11,CATSDLWPYTF,TGTGCCACCAGTGATTTGTGGCCATACACCTTC
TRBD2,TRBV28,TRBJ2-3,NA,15,CASSTSGLITDTQYF,TGTGCCAGCAGTACCTCGGGACTAATCACAGATACGCAGTATTTT
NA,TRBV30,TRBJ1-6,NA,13,CAWMETANSPLHF,TGTGCCTGGATGGAGACAGCCAATTCACCCCTCCACTTT
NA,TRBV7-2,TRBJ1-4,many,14,CASSLGRINEKLFF,TGTGCCAGCAGCCTAGGACGGATAAATGAAAAACTGTTTTTT
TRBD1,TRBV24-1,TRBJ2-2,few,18,CATSDLRGTGMNTGELFF,TGTGCCACCAGTGATTTGCGTGGGACAGGGATGAACACCGGGGAGCTGTTTTTT
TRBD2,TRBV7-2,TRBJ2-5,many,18,CASSLSLAGGPEQETQYF,TGTGCCAGCAGCTTAAGTCTAGCGGGGGGGCCGGAACAAGAGACCCAGTACTTC
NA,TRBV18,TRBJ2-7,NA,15,CASSPRVPGPYEQYF,TGTGCCAGCTCACCCCGGGTCCCTGGCCCCTACGAGCAGTACTTC
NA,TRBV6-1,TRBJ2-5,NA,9,CASSGTQYF,TGTGCCAGCAGTGGGACCCAGTACTTC
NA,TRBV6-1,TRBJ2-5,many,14,CASTDRGTREAQYF,TGTGCCAGCACCGACCGAGGGACCCGTGAGGCCCAGTACTTC
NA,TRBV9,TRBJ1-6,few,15,CASSVGVTGYSPLHF,TGTGCCAGCAGCGTAGGGGTAACAGGTTATTCACCCCTCCACTTT
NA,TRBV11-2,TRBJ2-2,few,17,CASSSSSLRANTGELFF,TGTGCCAGCAGCTCCAGCTCCCTCAGGGCGAACACCGGGGAGCTGTTTTTT
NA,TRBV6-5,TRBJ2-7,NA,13,CASSYSNGGEQYF,TGTGCCAGCAGTTACTCGAACGGCGGCGAGCAGTACTTC
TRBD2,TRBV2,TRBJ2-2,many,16,CASSERRGGDTGELFF,TGTGCCAGCAGTGAACGGCGGGGGGGCGACACCGGGGAGCTGTTTTTT
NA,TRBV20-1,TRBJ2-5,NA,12,CSAGTNQETQYF,TGCAGTGCTGGGACAAACCAAGAGACCCAGTACTTC
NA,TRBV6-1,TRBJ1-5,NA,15,CASSLSGTWSQPQHF,TGTGCCAGCAGCCTATCCGGGACGTGGAGTCAGCCCCAGCATTTT
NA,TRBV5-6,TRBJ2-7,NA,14,CASSSWGGGYEQYF,TGTGCCAGCAGCTCATGGGGAGGGGGCTACGAGCAGTACTTC
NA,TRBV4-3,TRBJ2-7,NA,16,CASSQDRSQGTYEQYF,TGCGCCAGCAGCCAAGATCGCTCCCAGGGGACCTACGAGCAGTACTTC
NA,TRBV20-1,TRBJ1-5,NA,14,CSAQSPMGNQPQHF,TGCAGTGCCCAGTCTCCTATGGGCAATCAGCCCCAGCATTTT
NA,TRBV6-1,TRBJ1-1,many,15,CASSDLRGSNTEAFF,TGTGCCAGCAGTGATCTTAGGGGCTCGAACACTGAAGCTTTCTTT
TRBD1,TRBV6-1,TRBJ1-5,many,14,CASSVQGRNQPQHF,TGTGCCAGCAGTGTACAGGGGCGCAATCAGCCCCAGCATTTT
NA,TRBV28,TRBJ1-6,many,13,CASSPGGGSPLHF,TGTGCCAGCAGTCCCGGGGGGGGTTCACCCCTCCACTTT
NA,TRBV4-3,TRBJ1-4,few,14,CASSQDRKGEKLFF,TGCGCCAGCAGCCAAGATCGGAAGGGAGAAAAACTGTTTTTT
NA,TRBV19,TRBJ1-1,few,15,CASSSGGGVITEAFF,TGTGCCAGTAGTTCTGGGGGGGGCGTCATCACTGAAGCTTTCTTT
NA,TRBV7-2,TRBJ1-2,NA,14,CASSLVNADYGYTF,TGTGCCAGCAGCTTAGTTAACGCCGACTATGGCTACACCTTC
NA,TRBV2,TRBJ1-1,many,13,CASSVGVVAEAFF,TGTGCCAGCAGTGTGGGGGTGGTCGCTGAAGCTTTCTTT
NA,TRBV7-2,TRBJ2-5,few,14,CASSSNGVQETQYF,TGTGCCAGCAGCTCAAATGGGGTTCAAGAGACCCAGTACTTC
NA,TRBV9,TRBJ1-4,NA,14,CASSLPGFNEKLFF,TGTGCCAGCAGCCTACCAGGGTTTAATGAAAAACTGTTTTTT
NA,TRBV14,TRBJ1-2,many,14,CASSQGGPFYGYTF,TGTGCCAGCAGCCAAGGTGGCCCATTCTATGGCTACACCTTC
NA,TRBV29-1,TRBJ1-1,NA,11,CSVIKYTEAFF,TGCAGCGTTATTAAGTACACTGAAGCTTTCTTT
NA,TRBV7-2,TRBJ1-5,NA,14,CASSPQGWGQPQHF,TGTGCCAGCAGCCCACAGGGTTGGGGTCAGCCCCAGCATTTT
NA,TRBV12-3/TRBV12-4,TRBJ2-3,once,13,CASSWVSGDTQYF,TGTGCCAGCAGTTGGGTCTCGGGGGATACGCAGTATTTT
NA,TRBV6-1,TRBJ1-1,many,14,CASNTGTFNTEAFF,TGTGCCAGCAACACCGGGACATTTAACACTGAAGCTTTCTTT
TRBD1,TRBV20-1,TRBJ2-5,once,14,CSAIGEQGEETQYF,TGCAGTGCTATTGGTGAACAGGGGGAAGAGACCCAGTACTTC